A single sample is the source of the 23 T cell receptor beta chains below, sequenced in a study of blood T cell repertoires in COVID-19. Some clones are missing from TCRdb's copy, which holds only in-frame ones; the method was immunoSEQ multiplex PCR. Among 200,000 or so clones listed, roughly four fifths were seen once. The sequenced sample consisted of peripheral blood. Every receptor here comes from a human donor with acute or convalescent COVID-19. The donor label of this sample is uncertain.

The V and J genes are TRBV3-1 (or the pseudogene TRBV3-2) and TRBJ2-7, with 10 nucleotides matching TRBD1. The CDR3 is made up of 16 amino acids. J gave up 2 bases and V 1 base, and 5 bases lay outside the gene matches. Looked up from germline, CDR1 is LGHDT and CDR2 is YNNKEL (reference sequence). The CDR3 DNA reads as TGTGCCAGCAGCCAAGGCGGACAGGGGGTCGCCTACGAGCAGTACTTC. Protein product: CASSQGGQGVAYEQYF.

This chain links TRBV5-4 with TRBJ1-2; TRBD1 aligns across 9 bases. Germline V lookup: CDR1 SGHNT, CDR2 YYREEE (reference sequence). This CDR3 has 15 residues. The trim removed 0 bases at V and 4 bases at J, leaving 4 bases unmatched. In DNA form, the CDR3 reads TGTGCCAGCAGCTTGGGTGGGACAGGGCTCTATGGCTACACCTTC. Residues: CASSLGGTGLYGYTF.

The chain links TRBV18 to TRBJ1-3; D not certain. Deletions cut 4 bases from V and 0 bases from J, with 13 bases between. The CDR3 length is 16 residues. Germline CDR1 KGHSH, CDR2 LQKENI. The CDR3: CASSLLGGSSGNTIYF. The DNA for the CDR3 is TGTGCCAGCTCACTCTTAGGCGGTAGCTCTGGAAACACCATATATTTT.

V and J are TRBV7-3 and TRBJ2-1; perhaps TRBD1 as D (6 bases). Germline V lookup: CDR1 SGHTA, CDR2 FQGTGA. This CDR3 region has 12 residues. V was clipped by 5 bases and J by 10 bases, with 12 bases between them. CDR3 protein: CASSNRVGEQFF. The CDR3, as DNA: TGTGCCAGCAGCAACAGGGTGGGGGAGCAGTTCTTC.

V is TRBV6-5 and J is TRBJ2-3; 7 bases are shared with TRBD1. V lost 6 bases to trimming and J lost 2 bases; unmatched junction nucleotides: 5. From germline, CDR1 is MNHEY and CDR2 SVGAGI. The CDR3 runs to 14 residues. The CDR3 DNA sequence: TGTGCCAGCAGCCCGGGACAGACCACAGATACGCAGTATTTT. Translation: CASSPGQTTDTQYF.

The V gene is TRBV28, the J gene TRBJ1-5; D is unclear. CDR3 size: 15 residues. V was cut by 7 bases and J by 1 base, with 14 bases left in between. Germline CDR1 reads MDHEN; CDR2 reads SYDVKM. This CDR3 reads CASTGAASSNQPQHF. DNA of the CDR3: TGTGCCAGCACCGGCGCGGCGTCGAGCAATCAGCCCCAGCATTTT.

V is TRBV7-2 and J is TRBJ2-7, with a weak D call TRBD2 (6 bases). V was shortened by 1 base and J by 7 bases, with 14 bases between the two germline ends. Germline CDR1 SGHTA, CDR2 FQGNSA. The CDR3 extends over 14 amino acids. The CDR3 bases are TGTGCCAGCAGCTTAGTGGCTAGCGAGCGGGAGCAGTACTTC. This gives the protein CASSLVASEREQYF.

This chain uses TRBV5-1 with TRBJ2-3, with 9 positions matching TRBD1. After removal of 0 bases from V and 5 bases from J, the junction contained 7 bases not matched to a gene. The CDR3 sequence is 16 residues long. Looked up from germline, CDR1 is SGHRS and CDR2 is YFSETQ. This CDR3 reads CASSLGTTGGRDTQYF. The CDR3 nucleotides read TGCGCCAGCAGCTTGGGTACGACAGGGGGTCGAGATACGCAGTATTTT.

The chain combines TRBV4-1 with TRBJ1-5; D not certain. CDR3 length: 13 residues. Germline CDR1 reads MGHRA; CDR2 reads YSYEKL. Trimming cost V 3 bases and J 6 bases, with 9 bases left between them. The CDR3: CASSQPEGQPQHF. The CDR3 nucleotides read TGCGCCAGCAGCCAGCCTGAGGGTCAGCCCCAGCATTTT.

V gene TRBV18 combines with J gene TRBJ1-5; D not resolved. Trimming removed 2 bases at V and 2 bases at J, with 10 bases between. Germline CDR1 and CDR2: KGHSH and LQKENI. The CDR3 is 15 amino acids. The CDR3 sequence: CASSPTQVRNQPQHF. CDR3 DNA: TGTGCCAGCTCACCAACTCAGGTTCGCAATCAGCCCCAGCATTTT.

This chain joins TRBV10-3 and TRBJ1-5; the D is unclear. CDR3 length: 12 residues. CDR1 and CDR2 from the germline V gene are ENHRY and SYGVKD. Trimming pared 5 bases from V and 4 bases from J, leaving 6 bases between. CDR3 amino acids: CAISPNNQPQHF. The DNA of the CDR3 is TGTGCCATCAGTCCTAATAATCAGCCCCAGCATTTT.

This chain links TRBV5-1 with TRBJ1-6, with TRBD1 identical over 8 bases. V trimming: 5 bases; J trimming: 7 bases; junction bases outside the gene matches: 5. Germline V gene lookup returns CDR1 SGHRS and CDR2 YFSETQ. The CDR3 spans 14 residues. DNA for the CDR3: TGCGCCAGCAGACCGGGACAGGAGAATTCACCCCTCCACTTT. This gives the protein CASRPGQENSPLHF.

This clone occurred a few times. CDR3 in amino acids: CASSLGQDAYEQYF. As DNA, the CDR3 is TGTGCCAGCTCATTGGGACAGGACGCCTACGAGCAGTACTTC. The chain couples TRBV18 to TRBJ2-7; TRBD1 matches at 8 bases. Germline V CDR1 and CDR2: KGHSH, LQKENI. This CDR3 region has 14 residues. The V gene end was trimmed by 5 bases and the J gene end by 2 bases; junction bases not matched to a gene: 5.

The CDR3 sequence is CASSREWTDTQYF. As DNA, the CDR3 is TGCGCCAGCAGCCGGGAGTGGACAGATACGCAGTATTTT. V is TRBV5-1 and J is TRBJ2-3; D possibly corresponds to TRBD2 (6 bases). The CDR3 covers 13 residues. Germline CDR1 reads SGHRS; CDR2 reads YFSETQ. Trimming pared 4 bases from V and 3 bases from J, leaving 9 bases between.

The genes are TRBV6-5 and TRBJ2-7; a possible D gene is TRBD2 (7 bases). V lost 0 bases and J 2 bases, leaving 11 bases between the germline ends. Germline CDR1 MNHEY, CDR2 SVGAGI. This CDR3 spans 15 amino acids. The CDR3 spells CASSYSGEGAYEQYF. The CDR3 region has the DNA TGTGCCAGCAGTTACTCGGGGGAGGGGGCCTACGAGCAGTACTTC.

The chain employs TRBV6-5 and TRBJ1-1; no clear D. There are 12 residues in the CDR3. The germline V gene encodes CDR1 MNHEY and CDR2 SVGAGI. The V end lost 7 bases, the J end lost 10 bases, and 16 bases lay between the germline ends. For the CDR3, the DNA is TGTGCCAGCATAACCCGGGAAGAAGGAGCTTTCTTT. Protein sequence: CASITREEGAFF.

The J gene is TRBJ2-7, the V gene TRBV19; possible D gene TRBD2, 5 bases. This CDR3 region has 13 residues. From germline, CDR1 is LNHDA and CDR2 SQIVND (reference sequence). V was trimmed by 8 bases and J by 0 bases, leaving 11 bases between them. CDR3 bases: TGTGCCAGTCAATCAGACTACTCCTACGAGCAGTACTTC. This translates into CASQSDYSYEQYF.

In this sample, this clone turned up a few times. The V call is TRBV13, the J call TRBJ2-1; no clear D gene. Germline V gene sequence: CDR1 PRHDT, CDR2 FYEKMQ (reference sequence). Trimming stripped 5 bases from V and 9 bases from J, with 14 bases between. This CDR3 contains 13 residues. CDR3 in amino acids: CASSQVPGGEQFF. The CDR3 DNA reads as TGTGCCAGCAGCCAAGTCCCAGGTGGTGAGCAGTTCTTC.

J is TRBJ1-2 and V is TRBV3-1 (or the pseudogene TRBV3-2); no firm D call. Between the trimmed V and J ends, which lost 1 base and 3 bases, there was a span of 9 bases. The CDR3 is 14 amino acids. Germline V gives CDR1 LGHDT, CDR2 YNNKEL (reference sequence). The CDR3 sequence: CASSQGGSYYGYTF. DNA for the CDR3: TGTGCCAGCAGCCAAGGAGGGTCCTACTATGGCTACACCTTC.

This clone was seen only once. The chain is built from TRBV7-9 and TRBJ2-3; 7 bases match TRBD1. The length of the CDR3 is 15 residues. Germline V gene lookup returns CDR1 SEHNR and CDR2 FQNEAQ (reference sequence). The V segment lost 7 bases and the J segment 2 bases; nucleotides outside the gene matches: 9. The DNA of the CDR3 is TGTGCCAGCAACCCGCCGGGACAGCCCACAGATACGCAGTATTTT. It yields the protein CASNPPGQPTDTQYF.

J is TRBJ1-2 and V is TRBV12-3 or TRBV12-4; 7 nucleotides agree with TRBD1. V was pared by 6 bases and J by 5 bases, with 6 bases of the junction left unmatched. This CDR3 contains 13 residues. CDR3 DNA: TGTGCCAGCAGCCCGGACAGGTCTTATGGCTACACCTTC. Its protein is CASSPDRSYGYTF.

Only one count was recorded for this clone. This sequence joins TRBV3-1 (or the pseudogene TRBV3-2) and TRBJ2-7; unclear D gene. CDR3 size: 16 residues. V was pared by 5 bases and J by 0 bases, with 17 bases between. Germline CDR1 and CDR2: LGHDT and YNNKEL (reference sequence). CDR3 in DNA: TGTGCCAGCAGCGAAACGACGCGGCCTAGCTCCTACGAGCAGTACTTC. It codes for CASSETTRPSSYEQYF.

The CDR3 region is CASSQRREGLGEQYF. In DNA, the CDR3 is TGTGCCAGCAGCCAACGGCGGGAGGGCCTAGGGGAGCAGTACTTC. This chain joins TRBV3-1 (or the pseudogene TRBV3-2) and TRBJ2-7; the match to TRBD2 covers 9 bases. With V trimmed by 2 bases and J by 7 bases, 9 bases remained unmatched. CDR1 LGHDT and CDR2 YNNKEL come from the germline V gene (reference sequence). This CDR3 has 15 residues.